This is a list of T cell receptor beta chains from one sample in a study of blood T cell repertoires in COVID-19. Sequencing used immunoSEQ multiplex PCR; TCRdb keeps in-frame clones, though not all of them. The table records 85,000 to 130,000 clones, about nine tenths of them present only once. Sequenced sample: peripheral blood. These receptors all stem from a man between 50 and 59 years old with acute or convalescent COVID-19. Both conserved end residues are part of each CDR3. D genes are given only for firm matches. Clone size appears in some rows only: once, few, many, or a class for an expanded clone.

v_call	clone_size	d_call	j_call	cdr3_aa	cdr3_nt
TRBV7-2	-	-	TRBJ2-1	CASSPRYNEQFF	TGTGCCAGCAGCCCCCGGTACAATGAGCAGTTCTTC
TRBV24-1	-	TRBD2	TRBJ2-1	CATSASGGLNNEQFF	TGTGCCACCAGTGCGTCGGGAGGGCTGAACAATGAGCAGTTCTTC
TRBV28	-	-	TRBJ2-7	CASSLGRVGTYEQYF	TGTGCCAGCAGTTTAGGCAGGGTGGGAACCTACGAGCAGTACTTC
TRBV6-5	-	TRBD2	TRBJ2-3	CASSYGTSGSRDTQYF	TGTGCCAGCAGTTACGGGACTAGCGGGAGTCGAGATACGCAGTATTTT
TRBV2	-	-	TRBJ2-3	CASSEQGPADTQYF	TGTGCCAGCAGTGAACAGGGGCCGGCTGATACGCAGTATTTT
TRBV11-2	-	TRBD1	TRBJ1-4	CASSPRPYRGSNEKLFF	TGTGCCAGCAGCCCCCGGCCCTACAGGGGCTCGAATGAAAAACTGTTTTTT
TRBV5-4	-	-	TRBJ2-7	CASSLRGTEEYF	TGTGCCAGCAGCTTGCGGGGGACAGAAGAGTACTTC
TRBV7-2	-	TRBD1	TRBJ1-6	CASSSGTENSPLHF	TGTGCCAGCAGCTCCGGGACAGAGAATTCACCCCTCCACTTT
TRBV5-1	-	-	TRBJ2-1	CASSTGLSLPYNEQFF	TGCGCCAGCAGCACCGGACTAAGCTTGCCCTACAATGAGCAGTTCTTC
TRBV11-3	-	-	TRBJ2-7	CASSLRLGMSYEQYF	TGTGCCAGCAGCTTGCGACTAGGGATGTCCTACGAGCAGTACTTC
TRBV7-6	few	TRBD2	TRBJ2-1	CASSLGVAGYNEQFF	TGTGCCAGCAGCTTAGGAGTAGCGGGGTACAATGAGCAGTTCTTC
TRBV9	-	-	TRBJ2-3	CASSVVTERDTQYF	TGTGCCAGCAGCGTAGTTACCGAGAGGGATACGCAGTATTTT
TRBV24-1	-	-	TRBJ2-3	CATSSKGSEGTDTQYF	TGTGCCACCAGTTCGAAGGGGTCCGAGGGCACAGATACGCAGTATTTT
TRBV10-1	-	TRBD1	TRBJ2-7	CASSESRTGQYF	TGCGCCAGCAGTGAGTCGAGGACAGGCCAGTACTTC
TRBV6-5	-	-	TRBJ1-5	CASSTGQLNQPQHF	TGTGCCAGCAGTACCGGACAGTTAAATCAGCCCCAGCATTTT
TRBV5-1	-	-	TRBJ2-1	CASSPNRDSYNEQFF	TGCGCCAGCAGCCCGAACAGGGACTCCTACAATGAGCAGTTCTTC
TRBV7-2	-	-	TRBJ2-7	CASSLAPGSSYEQYF	TGTGCCAGCAGCTTAGCCCCAGGGTCCTCCTACGAGCAGTACTTC
TRBV7-9	-	TRBD1	TRBJ2-4	CASSYIQGNIQYF	TGTGCCAGCAGCTACATACAGGGGAACATTCAGTACTTC
TRBV5-6	-	-	TRBJ2-2	CASSPRQTGELFF	TGTGCCAGCAGCCCACGACAGACCGGGGAGCTGTTTTTT
TRBV30	-	-	TRBJ2-2	CAWSVRDTGELFF	TGTGCCTGGAGTGTTAGAGACACCGGGGAGCTGTTTTTT
TRBV5-6	-	TRBD1	TRBJ2-1	CASSFDRGVDNEQFF	TGTGCCAGCAGCTTTGACAGGGGTGTCGACAATGAGCAGTTCTTC
TRBV24-1	once	-	TRBJ1-5	CATSDPQSNQPQHF	TGTGCCACCAGTGACCCTCAGTCCAATCAGCCCCAGCATTTT
TRBV7-9	once	-	TRBJ2-5	CASSLGEFRQQETQYF	TGTGCCAGCAGCTTAGGGGAGTTTCGTCAGCAAGAGACCCAGTACTTC
TRBV19	-	-	TRBJ2-7	CASSSSAYEQYF	TGTGCCAGTAGTTCCTCCGCCTACGAGCAGTACTTC
TRBV27	-	-	TRBJ2-4	CASSSLAVAKNIQYF	TGTGCCAGCAGTTCCCTAGCCGTAGCCAAAAACATTCAGTACTTC
TRBV5-4	-	-	TRBJ2-7	CASSLSGRSSYEQYF	TGTGCCAGCAGCTTGTCTGGTCGGTCCTCCTACGAGCAGTACTTC
TRBV5-1	-	-	TRBJ2-5	CASSVQGQETQYF	TGCGCCAGCAGCGTCCAGGGTCAAGAGACCCAGTACTTC
TRBV4-1	-	TRBD1	TRBJ2-5	CASSQQGAETQYF	TGCGCCAGCAGCCAACAGGGGGCAGAGACCCAGTACTTC
TRBV4-1	-	-	TRBJ2-7	CASSLSRGSPYEQYF	TGCGCCAGCAGCCTCTCCCGAGGCAGCCCCTACGAGCAGTACTTC
TRBV10-1	-	-	TRBJ2-1	CASSSDGDKSSYNEQFF	TGCGCCAGCAGTTCGGACGGGGACAAGAGCTCCTACAATGAGCAGTTCTTC
TRBV5-5	-	TRBD2	TRBJ2-2	CASSFLGLGLAGTTGELFF	TGTGCCAGCAGCTTTTTGGGACTGGGTCTAGCGGGAACCACCGGGGAGCTGTTTTTT
TRBV3-1/TRBV3-2	-	-	TRBJ2-2	CASSHLYTGELFF	TGTGCCAGCAGCCACCTCTACACCGGGGAGCTGTTTTTT
TRBV11-3	-	-	TRBJ2-5	CASSLDPRGTQYF	TGTGCCAGCAGTCTTGACCCGCGGGGGACCCAGTACTTC
TRBV5-1	-	-	TRBJ2-3	CASSLGGSAGTDTQYF	TGCGCCAGCAGCTTGGGGGGTAGCGCGGGCACAGATACGCAGTATTTT